These 6 T cell receptor beta chains share one sample of origin, sequenced in a study of blood T cell repertoires in COVID-19. Using immunoSEQ multiplex PCR, the repertoire was profiled, and TCRdb retains in-frame clones only, with some absent. The sample has 240,000 or so clones, about 82% seen once. The sequenced sample was PBMCs or T cells enriched from blood (not recorded which). Receptor source: a woman in her forties or fifties who had recovered from COVID-19.

The V and J genes are TRBV3-1 (or the pseudogene TRBV3-2) and TRBJ1-2, with D perhaps TRBD1 (5 bases). In germline, CDR1 is LGHDT, CDR2 YNNKEL (reference sequence). This CDR3 has 15 amino acids. The V gene lost 1 base and the J gene lost 7 bases, with 16 bases spanning the gap. CDR3 residues: CASSQGPGSLSGYTF. In DNA form, the CDR3 reads TGTGCCAGCAGCCAAGGGCCAGGGTCCTTATCTGGCTACACCTTC.

CDR3 in amino acids: CASSKTDSSSYNEQFF. The CDR3 coding sequence is TGTGCCAGCAGCAAAACCGATAGTAGCTCCTACAATGAGCAGTTCTTC. The chain links TRBV11-3 to TRBJ2-1, with no clear D. This CDR3 contains 16 residues. The germline gives CDR1 SGHNT, CDR2 YENEEA. Trimming pared 5 bases from V and 0 bases from J, leaving 14 bases between.

This chain uses TRBV18 with TRBJ1-1, with TRBD1 matching 8 bases. V gave up 3 bases and J gave up 5 bases; unmatched junction bases: 5. CDR1 is KGHSH and CDR2 is LQKENI in the germline V gene. The CDR3 is 14 amino acids. As DNA, the CDR3 is TGTGCCAGCTCACCGGGACAGGCTCCTACTGAAGCTTTCTTT. It translates to CASSPGQAPTEAFF. Full variable domain (missing parts from reference TRBV18 and TRBJ1-1): NAGVMQNPRHLVRRRGQEARLRCSPMKGHSHVYWYRQLPEEGLKFMVYLQKENIIDESGMPKERFSAEFPKEGPSILRIQQVVRGDSAAYFCASSPGQAPTEAFFGQGTRLTVV.

J is TRBJ1-1 and V is TRBV28; tentatively, D is TRBD1 (6 bases). The V gene's germline CDR1 is MDHEN and CDR2 SYDVKM. The CDR3 extends over 14 amino acids. The V end lost 7 bases, the J end lost 4 bases, and 16 bases lay between the germline ends. In nucleotides, the CDR3 is TGTGCCAGCATCTTTAGGGGGGGGCGCACTGAAGCTTTCTTT. Amino acid sequence: CASIFRGGRTEAFF.

V and J are TRBV13 and TRBJ1-2; 8 bases are shared with TRBD1. V was clipped by 5 bases and J by 5 bases; unmatched bases: 10. Germline loops: CDR1 PRHDT, CDR2 FYEKMQ (reference sequence). This CDR3 comprises 15 residues. CDR3 bases: TGTGCCAGCAGCCCTAACGACAGGGGCGGGTATGGCTACACCTTC. Translation gives CASSPNDRGGYGYTF. Full variable domain (rest looked up from reference TRBV13 and TRBJ1-2): AAGVIQSPRHLIKEKRETATLKCYPIPRHDTVYWYQQGPGQDPQFLISFYEKMQSDKGSIPDRFSAQQFSDYHSELNMSSLELGDSALYFCASSPNDRGGYGYTFGSGTRLTVV.

The genes are TRBV4-2 and TRBJ1-4, with TRBD1 matching over 7 bases. Germline CDR1 reads LGHNA; CDR2 reads YNFKEQ. V trimming: 0 bases; J trimming: 7 bases; junction bases outside the gene matches: 5. The CDR3 contains 15 residues. CDR3 sequence: CASSQEQGFGEKLFF. CDR3 nucleotides: TGTGCCAGCAGCCAAGAACAGGGGTTCGGTGAAAAACTGTTTTTT.